What follows are 30 T cell receptor beta chains derived from one specimen sequenced in a study of OX40 agonist ivuxolimab in advanced cancers. This table comes from immunoSEQ multiplex PCR, and its TCRdb copy is limited to in-frame clones, with some not included. Found here are about 46,000 clones, 65% to 85% of them singletons; the top ten hold around 2%. The starting material was CD4+ or CD8+ T cells sorted from blood, obtained in a trial of the OX40 agonist ivuxolimab. The receptors come from an adult with an advanced solid tumor such as melanoma, head and neck, liver or kidney cancer.

A note on this clone: Other DNA sequences in the same sample also yield this CDR3. The rearrangement links TRBV6-5 to TRBJ1-1; a weak D match, TRBD1 (5 bases). Germline CDR1 reads MNHEY; CDR2 reads SVGAGI. The CDR3 length is 12 residues. Trimming took 3 bases from V and 4 from J, leaving 6 bases between them. Here the CDR3 DNA reads TGTGCCAGCAGTTATGGGGGCACTGAAGCTTTCTTT. This encodes CASSYGGTEAFF.

The chain couples TRBV2 to TRBJ1-6; a possible D gene is TRBD1 (6 bases). Trimming shortened V by 8 bases and J by 10 bases, and 15 bases separated the two germline ends. The germline gives CDR1 SNHLY, CDR2 FYNNEI. The CDR3 consists of 13 residues. The CDR3 loop is CASSKDSYSPLHF. The CDR3 DNA is TGTGCCAGCTCCAAGGACAGTTACTCACCCCTCCACTTT.

This chain connects TRBV7-9 to TRBJ2-3, with TRBD2 identical over 10 bases. From germline, CDR1 is SEHNR and CDR2 FQNEAQ (reference sequence). This CDR3 contains 16 residues. V dropped 3 bases and J dropped 4; count of bases not matched to a gene: 7. The CDR3 here is CASSFELAGPADTQYF. CDR3 in DNA: TGTGCCAGCAGCTTTGAACTAGCGGGGCCCGCAGATACGCAGTATTTT.

The J gene is TRBJ2-5, the V gene TRBV27; tentative D call: TRBD1 (5 bases). CDR1 and CDR2 (germline): MNHEY, SMNVEV (reference sequence). The CDR3 has 16 amino acids. V was cut by 2 bases and J by 5 bases, with 18 bases left in between. The CDR3 sequence is CASSLGVGLKGETQYF. CDR3 nucleotide sequence: TGTGCCAGCAGTTTAGGGGTAGGGCTCAAGGGGGAGACCCAGTACTTC.

In this sample, this clone turned up once. The CDR3 is CASSLQAGVYEKLFF. In DNA, the CDR3 is TGTGCCAGCAGCCTACAGGCGGGTGTTTATGAAAAACTGTTTTTT. The gene calls are TRBV7-3 and TRBJ1-4, with D maybe TRBD1 (5 bases). V lost 5 bases and J lost 6, with 16 bases in between. The CDR3 is made up of 15 amino acids. Germline V gives CDR1 SGHTA, CDR2 FQGTGA.

The chain couples TRBV5-1 to TRBJ1-3; D gene ambiguous. The germline gives CDR1 SGHRS, CDR2 YFSETQ. The V and J ends lost 5 bases and 4 bases respectively, with 13 bases between them. CDR3 length: 14 residues. The DNA of the CDR3 is TGCGCCAGCAGTCGTAACCCTATAGGAAACACCATATATTTT. It codes for CASSRNPIGNTIYF. Using reference TRBV5-1 and TRBJ1-3 for the parts outside the CDR3, the full variable domain is KAGVTQTPRYLIKTRGQQVTLSCSPISGHRSVSWYQQTPGQGLQFLFEYFSETQRNKGNFPGRFSGRQFSNSRSEMNVSTLELGDSALYLCASSRNPIGNTIYFGEGSWLTVV.

This chain uses TRBV9 with TRBJ2-3; D is uncertain. The CDR3 has 14 residues. CDR1 is SGDLS and CDR2 is YYNGEE in the germline V gene. Deletions cut 4 bases from V and 6 bases from J, with 15 bases between. The CDR3 sequence: CASSPRIAGDTQYF. The CDR3, as DNA: TGTGCCAGCAGCCCTAGGATAGCAGGCGATACGCAGTATTTT.

The chain has TRBV7-2 and TRBJ1-2; D gene uncertain. The V gene's germline CDR1 is SGHTA and CDR2 FQGNSA. V was shortened by 1 base and J by 1 base, with 10 bases between the two germline ends. This CDR3 spans 15 amino acids. The CDR3, as DNA: TGTGCCAGCAGCTTAGAAATCGCGGTTAACTATGGCTACACCTTC. Protein product: CASSLEIAVNYGYTF.

The chain links TRBV7-9 to TRBJ1-3; D is perhaps TRBD1 (5 bases). The CDR3 extends over 15 amino acids. Germline assignment: CDR1 SEHNR and CDR2 FQNEAQ (reference sequence). V was pared by 5 bases and J by 2 bases, with 13 bases between. The CDR3 is CASSLGTSTGNTIYF. As DNA, the CDR3 is TGTGCCAGCAGCCTAGGGACTAGCACTGGAAACACCATATATTTT.

The chain couples TRBV11-1 to TRBJ2-2; 8 bases are shared with TRBD1. Germline CDR1 SGHAT, CDR2 FQDESV (reference sequence). The CDR3 sequence is 17 residues long. Trimming took 3 bases from V and 3 from J; bases not matched to a gene: 9. The CDR3 sequence: CASSFLFGQGDTGELFF. As DNA, the CDR3 is TGTGCCAGCAGCTTTCTCTTTGGACAGGGAGACACCGGGGAGCTGTTTTTT.

The V call is TRBV5-1, the J call TRBJ2-3; D not certain. Per the germline V gene, CDR1 is SGHRS and CDR2 is YFSETQ. Trimming removed 0 bases at V and 4 bases at J, with 9 bases between. This CDR3 has 14 residues. CDR3 amino acids: CASSLAGSADTQYF. For the CDR3, the DNA is TGCGCCAGCAGCTTGGCCGGCTCCGCAGATACGCAGTATTTT.

The chain recombines TRBV19 with TRBJ2-1; 9 nucleotides line up with TRBD1. The CDR3 loop spans 14 amino acids. Germline V gene data show CDR1 as LNHDA and CDR2 as SQIVND (reference sequence). Trimming cost V 10 bases and J 4 bases; bases outside gene matches: 8. CDR3 amino acids: CATSTGGRYNEQFF. For the CDR3, the DNA is TGTGCCACCTCGACAGGGGGTAGGTACAATGAGCAGTTCTTC.

This sequence joins TRBV19 and TRBJ2-1; D possibly uses TRBD1 or TRBD2 (6 bases each). The germline gives CDR1 LNHDA, CDR2 SQIVND (reference sequence). Trimming pared 9 bases from V and 4 bases from J, leaving 16 bases between. The length of the CDR3 is 14 residues. DNA of the CDR3: TGTGCCAGCTCCCCCGGGGGCCCATACAATGAGCAGTTCTTC. It is translated as CASSPGGPYNEQFF.

V is TRBV7-2 and J is TRBJ2-1; 13 bases align to TRBD2. The trim removed 4 bases at V and 4 bases at J, leaving 13 bases unmatched. There are 19 residues in the CDR3. CDR1 and CDR2 (germline): SGHTA, FQGNSA. CDR3 protein: CASSSLAGGRRGIYNEQFF. The CDR3 nucleotides read TGTGCCAGCAGCTCACTAGCGGGGGGGCGACGGGGAATTTACAATGAGCAGTTCTTC.

V and J are TRBV6-6 and TRBJ2-5, with 8 bases matching TRBD1. Germline trimming cut 5 bases from V and 2 bases from J; bases unmatched to any gene: 10. Germline CDR1 reads MNHNY; CDR2 reads SVGAGI (reference sequence). This CDR3 region has 16 residues. The CDR3 DNA is TGTGCCAGCAGTAACTTCCGACAGGGGATACAAGAGACCCAGTACTTC. Amino acid sequence: CASSNFRQGIQETQYF.

The chain has TRBV7-2 and TRBJ2-7; D tentatively reads TRBD1 or TRBD2 (6 bases each). CDR3 length: 15 residues. CDR1 is SGHTA, CDR2 FQGNSA, per germline. The V gene lost 2 bases and the J gene lost 4 bases, with 15 bases spanning the gap. CDR3 sequence (DNA): TGTGCCAGCAGCTTATCTAGGGGGGCTTCTTACGAGCAGTACTTC. Translated: CASSLSRGASYEQYF.

The chain links TRBV6-1 to TRBJ1-5; D might be TRBD1 (6 bases). Trimming shortened V by 2 bases and J by 3 bases, and 14 bases separated the two germline ends. The CDR3 extends over 16 amino acids. Per the germline V gene, CDR1 is MNHNS and CDR2 is SASEGT. The CDR3 reads CASSERGARVNQPQHF. As DNA, the CDR3 is TGTGCCAGCAGTGAAAGGGGGGCGAGGGTCAATCAGCCCCAGCATTTT.

This clone was counted a few times. The genes are TRBV5-1 and TRBJ2-5; TRBD1 matches at 8 bases. Germline assignment: CDR1 SGHRS and CDR2 YFSETQ. Trimming took 1 base from V and 2 from J; bases not matched to a gene: 1. This CDR3 is 14 amino acids long. The CDR3 spells CASSLTGGQETQYF. DNA of the CDR3: TGCGCCAGCAGCTTGACAGGGGGTCAAGAGACCCAGTACTTC.

The chain has TRBV5-4 and TRBJ1-1; 7 bases are a match to TRBD1. CDR3 length equals 14 residues. Germline values: CDR1 SGHNT, CDR2 YYREEE (reference sequence). V trimming: 2 bases; J trimming: 7 bases; junction bases outside the gene matches: 8. The CDR3 spells CASSFLGQHLEAFF. The CDR3 DNA sequence: TGTGCCAGCAGCTTTTTGGGACAGCACCTTGAAGCTTTCTTT.

The chain carries TRBV6-5 and TRBJ1-3; 11 bases are a match to TRBD1. The CDR3 consists of 14 residues. V lost 7 bases and J lost 10; bases outside the gene matches: 9. Looked up from germline, CDR1 is MNHEY and CDR2 is SVGAGI. The CDR3 DNA is TGTGCCAGCACCGGACAGGGGGCGAGCAAAACCATATATTTT. This gives the protein CASTGQGASKTIYF.

The chain recombines TRBV30 with TRBJ1-2, with TRBD1 as a possible D gene (6 bases). The ends were cut back, 0 bases at V and 4 bases at J, with 6 bases in the middle. The CDR3 sequence is 12 residues long. CDR1 and CDR2 from the germline V gene are GTSNPN and SVGIG (reference sequence). The CDR3 region is CAWSVQGYGYTF. The CDR3 DNA reads TGTGCCTGGAGTGTACAGGGCTATGGCTACACCTTC.

J is TRBJ1-2 and V is TRBV30; 7 bases fit TRBD1. V was clipped by 3 bases and J by 2 bases; unmatched bases: 9. There are 15 residues in the CDR3. Per germline, CDR1 GTSNPN and CDR2 SVGIG (reference sequence). This CDR3 reads CAWSPPDRTNYGYTF. Here the CDR3 DNA reads TGTGCCTGGAGCCCACCGGACAGGACGAACTATGGCTACACCTTC.

The chain is built from TRBV9 and TRBJ2-1, with D perhaps matching TRBD1 (6 bases). V lost 4 bases, J lost 6 bases, and 20 bases lay in between. CDR3 length: 16 amino acids. Per the germline V gene, CDR1 is SGDLS and CDR2 is YYNGEE. The CDR3 coding sequence is TGTGCCAGCAGCCCGATTGTAGGGGGTAATTTCAATGAGCAGTTCTTC. Translating gives CASSPIVGGNFNEQFF. Variable domain in full (rest from reference TRBV9 and TRBJ2-1): DSGVTQTPKHLITATGQRVTLRCSPRSGDLSVYWYQQSLDQGLQFLIQYYNGEERAKGNILERFSAQQFPDLHSELNLSSLELGDSALYFCASSPIVGGNFNEQFFGPGTRLTVL.

The J gene is TRBJ2-3, the V gene TRBV30, with 10 bases identical to TRBD2. V shed 1 base, J shed 6 bases, and the junction held 13 bases outside the gene matches. The CDR3 runs to 17 residues. Germline V gives CDR1 GTSNPN, CDR2 SVGIG (reference sequence). The CDR3 here is CAWSEGRLAGGRDTQYF. The DNA for the CDR3 is TGTGCCTGGAGTGAGGGGCGACTAGCGGGTGGGCGGGATACGCAGTATTTT.

This rearrangement joins TRBV30 to TRBJ2-1; the D is unclear. V was pared by 1 base and J by 0 bases, with 10 bases between. This CDR3 has 15 amino acids. Germline CDR1 reads GTSNPN; CDR2 reads SVGIG (reference sequence). CDR3 sequence reads: CAWSGIPSSYNEQFF. The CDR3 nucleotides read TGTGCCTGGAGTGGGATCCCGAGCTCCTACAATGAGCAGTTCTTC.

This clone was recorded once. The chain couples TRBV7-2 to TRBJ1-3; D call uncertain. CDR3 length: 17 residues. With 2 bases removed from V and 4 bases from J, the gap between germline ends came to 18 bases. Germline V CDR1 and CDR2: SGHTA, FQGNSA. CDR3 loop: CASSLWARARAGNTIYF. DNA of the CDR3: TGTGCCAGCAGCTTATGGGCAAGGGCTCGAGCGGGAAACACCATATATTTT. Complete variable domain (other parts from reference TRBV7-2 and TRBJ1-3): GAGVSQSPSNKVTEKGKDVELRCDPISGHTALYWYRQSLGQGLEFLIYFQGNSAPDKSGLPSDRFSAERTGGSVSTLTIQRTQQEDSAVYLCASSLWARARAGNTIYFGEGSWLTVV.

The V call is TRBV5-1, the J call TRBJ2-7; 10 nucleotides agree with TRBD1. V trimming: 4 bases; J trimming: 3 bases; junction bases outside the gene matches: 4. The CDR3 totals 14 residues. CDR1 is SGHRS and CDR2 is YFSETQ in the germline V gene. Here the CDR3 DNA reads TGCGCCAGCAGCCTAGGACAGGGGGTCTACGAGCAGTACTTC. It specifies CASSLGQGVYEQYF. The full variable domain, with the rest looked up from reference TRBV5-1 and TRBJ2-7, is KAGVTQTPRYLIKTRGQQVTLSCSPISGHRSVSWYQQTPGQGLQFLFEYFSETQRNKGNFPGRFSGRQFSNSRSEMNVSTLELGDSALYLCASSLGQGVYEQYFGPGTRLTVT.

V usage is TRBV5-5 and J usage is TRBJ1-5; unclear D gene. V was cut by 3 bases and J by 6 bases, with 10 bases left in between. Germline CDR1 and CDR2: SGHKS and YYEKEE (reference sequence). The CDR3 has 13 amino acids. The DNA for the CDR3 is TGTGCCAGCAGCTCCGACTGGGGTCAGCCCCAGCATTTT. Encoded protein: CASSSDWGQPQHF.

This clone was picked up one time. This chain connects TRBV30 to TRBJ2-1; weak D call: TRBD1 (6 bases). Germline CDR1 GTSNPN, CDR2 SVGIG (reference sequence). The V end lost 0 bases, the J end lost 8 bases, and 8 bases lay between the germline ends. The CDR3 totals 12 residues. The CDR3 loop is CAWSVPGDEQFF. The CDR3 region has the DNA TGTGCCTGGAGTGTACCAGGGGATGAGCAGTTCTTC. Combining the CDR3 with reference TRBV30 and TRBJ2-1 gives the whole variable domain SQTIHQWPATLVQPVGSPLSLECTVEGTSNPNLYWYRQAAGRGLQLLFYSVGIGQISSEVPQNLSASRPQDRQFILSSKKLLLSDSGFYLCAWSVPGDEQFFGPGTRLTVL.

This clone was observed a handful of times. V is TRBV5-4 and J is TRBJ2-7; 8 bases map to TRBD1. Germline CDR1 reads SGHNT; CDR2 reads YYREEE (reference sequence). Trimming cost V 4 bases and J 5 bases; bases outside gene matches: 8. The CDR3 sequence is 14 residues long. CDR3 sequence reads: CASSQPDRDNEQYF. The CDR3 DNA follows: TGTGCCAGCAGCCAACCGGACAGGGACAACGAGCAGTACTTC.